This entry describes one T cell receptor beta chain. Its antigen is not identified. 5'RACE with constant-segment primers yielded barcoded, UMI-tagged TCR alpha and TCR beta cDNA libraries. TCRdb re-analysed the 5' RACE reads in MiXCR, keeping a single row per CDR3 protein. This table has about 620,000 distinct CDR3 sequences, about a sixth appearing once. This sample is drawn from a study of T-cell memory formation after mild COVID-19. Findings of the study overall: Proof of SARS-CoV-2 specificity was absent for the second-wave clones that crested on day 37. Clones that contracted clustered mainly in CM and EM if CD4+ and in EMRA if CD8+.

Germline values: CDR1 LGHNA, CDR2 YSLEER. The CDR3 consists of 17 residues. V shed 0 bases and J 4 bases; nucleotides not matched to a gene: 11. The source is an adult woman who had mild COVID-19 (a few samples of this study predate the infection). Cell type and time point are not known. V usage is TRBV4-3 and J usage is TRBJ2-7; 8 nucleotides line up with TRBD2. The sample consisted of PBMCs or a T cell subset sorted from them (not recorded which). CDR3 residues: CASSQDYDSTSVYEQYF. CDR3 DNA sequence: TGCGCCAGCAGCCAAGATTACGACTCGACTAGCGTATACGAGCAGTACTTC.